The clone carrying this TCR beta chain was detected only once. The entry originates in a study of blood T cells in healthy people across ages. Germline V CDR1 and CDR2: MDHEN, SYDVKM. V dropped 4 bases and J dropped 5; count of bases not matched to a gene: 6. There are 15 residues in the CDR3. A sample-barcoded 5' primer and a J-beta primer mix were used in a second PCR of roughly 6 to 11 cycles. TCRdb reprocessed the 5' RACE reads with MiXCR, giving one entry per CDR3 protein. Of under 1,000,000 distinct CDR3 sequences in the sample, about half are singletons; the top ten hold around 18%. Total RNA extracted from each sample amounted to at least 6 micrograms.

The chain carries TRBV28 and TRBJ2-2; 8 bases agree with TRBD1. Sequenced sample: blood. This TCR derives from a man at least 80 years old in good health. The CDR3 protein is CASSSPGQGTGELFF. CDR3 coding DNA: TGTGCCAGCAGTTCCCCCGGACAGGGAACCGGGGAGCTGTTTTTT.